One and the same sample provided the 20 T cell receptor beta chains below, sequenced in a study of control samples from healthy donors and cancer patients. Assay used: immunoSEQ multiplex PCR; TCRdb lists only in-frame clones, some missing. The top ten clones hold just over 8.5% of a sample with 110,000 to 150,000 clones, 88% of them seen once. What was sequenced was blood. These receptors all come from a woman under 40 in good health.

The chain employs TRBV14 and TRBJ1-1, with D possibly TRBD1 on 5 matching bases. This CDR3 is 15 amino acids long. V shed 2 bases and J shed 3 bases, with 13 bases lying between them. Germline CDR1 SGHDN, CDR2 FVKESK. The chain's CDR3 is CASSQNPLGDTEAFF. DNA of the CDR3: TGTGCCAGCAGCCAAAATCCCCTGGGGGACACTGAAGCTTTCTTT.

This clone was detected only once. The chain has TRBV6-5 and TRBJ1-5; D call uncertain. V shed 0 bases and J shed 7 bases, with 13 bases lying between them. The CDR3 consists of 15 residues. CDR1 and CDR2 (germline): MNHEY, SVGAGI. The CDR3 nucleotides are TGTGCCAGCAGTTACTCGATGTCGGGGTCCCAGCCCCAGCATTTT. This translates into CASSYSMSGSQPQHF.

This clone was observed a single time. V and J are TRBV28 and TRBJ1-1; tentatively, D is TRBD1 (5 bases). The CDR3 totals 15 residues. V lost 2 bases, J lost 5 bases, and 15 bases lay in between. Germline CDR1 is MDHEN and CDR2 is SYDVKM. CDR3 bases: TGTGCCAGCAGTTTAGGTAAGGGGAAGGAAACTGAAGCTTTCTTT. This translates into CASSLGKGKETEAFF.

The chain couples TRBV6-5 to TRBJ1-5; no clear D. Germline CDR1 is MNHEY and CDR2 is SVGAGI. V was pared by 2 bases and J by 7 bases, with 12 bases between. CDR3 size: 14 residues. The CDR3, as DNA: TGTGCCAGCAGTTACGGGTCCGGTCGGCAGCCCCAGCATTTT. As protein: CASSYGSGRQPQHF.

This chain connects TRBV28 to TRBJ1-5; tentatively, D is TRBD1 (5 bases). The CDR3 runs 15 residues. V lost 3 bases and J lost 3, with 12 bases in between. Germline V gene lookup returns CDR1 MDHEN and CDR2 SYDVKM. CDR3 nucleotides: TGTGCCAGCAGTTTTCGAGACAGACCCAATCAGCCCCAGCATTTT. It is translated as CASSFRDRPNQPQHF.

The chain uses TRBV28 and TRBJ1-2; D not resolved. Germline CDR1 MDHEN, CDR2 SYDVKM. This CDR3 is 16 amino acids long. V lost 2 bases to trimming and J lost 2 bases, with 15 bases between them. DNA for the CDR3: TGTGCCAGCAGTTTAATATACGAGGGTAGAAACTATGGCTACACCTTC. It specifies CASSLIYEGRNYGYTF.

This clone has only one observation. The chain has TRBV2 and TRBJ2-1; 7 bases are a match to TRBD2. Germline loops: CDR1 SNHLY, CDR2 FYNNEI. The V and J ends lost 10 bases and 1 base, in that order; junction bases with no gene match: 7. The CDR3 is 14 amino acids. This chain's CDR3 is CANKGGRSYNEQFF. CDR3 nucleotides: TGTGCCAACAAAGGCGGGAGATCCTACAATGAGCAGTTCTTC.

The J gene is TRBJ1-1, the V gene TRBV5-1; D gene unclear. The germline V and J ends were trimmed by 4 bases and 3 bases, with 13 bases remaining between them. There are 14 residues in the CDR3. Germline CDR1 SGHRS, CDR2 YFSETQ. The CDR3 region is CASSVGRSDTEAFF. DNA for the CDR3: TGCGCCAGCAGCGTCGGGCGAAGCGACACTGAAGCTTTCTTT.

The chain carries TRBV28 and TRBJ2-3, with D perhaps assigned TRBD1 or TRBD2 (5 bases each). Trimming removed 4 bases at V and 1 base at J, with 12 bases between. Germline V gene sequence: CDR1 MDHEN, CDR2 SYDVKM. The CDR3 loop spans 15 amino acids. In DNA, the CDR3 is TGTGCCAGCAGTTCGACGGGGCACCGCACAGATACGCAGTATTTT. Translated, it gives CASSSTGHRTDTQYF.

This clone came up a few times. The rearrangement joins TRBV7-9 to TRBJ2-7; TRBD2 aligns across 15 bases. Trimming at V came to 4 bases and at J to 4 bases, leaving 2 bases not matched to a gene. Germline CDR1 SEHNR, CDR2 FQNEAQ (reference sequence). This CDR3 is built from 15 residues. This CDR3 reads CASSSGLAGGYEQYF. CDR3 nucleotide sequence: TGTGCCAGCAGCTCTGGACTAGCGGGAGGGTACGAGCAGTACTTC. The variable domain in full, with the rest retrieved from reference TRBV7-9 and TRBJ2-7, is DTGVSQNPRHKITKRGQNVTFRCDPISEHNRLYWYRQTLGQGPEFLTYFQNEAQLEKSRLLSDRFSAERPKGSFSTLEIQRTEQGDSAMYLCASSSGLAGGYEQYFGPGTRLTVT.

The chain is built from TRBV5-1 and TRBJ2-5; TRBD2 aligns across 11 bases. V lost 4 bases and J lost 1; bases outside the gene matches: 6. This CDR3 contains 16 residues. Germline lookup yields CDR1 SGHRS and CDR2 YFSETQ. This CDR3 is CASSRLAGNRQETQYF. CDR3 bases: TGCGCCAGCAGCCGACTAGCGGGAAATCGCCAAGAGACCCAGTACTTC.

The rearrangement links TRBV11-2 to TRBJ2-7; no definite D call. Trimming took 2 bases from V and 1 from J, leaving 9 bases between them. The CDR3 is made up of 14 amino acids. Germline assignment: CDR1 SGHAT and CDR2 FQNNGV. The CDR3 region has the DNA TGTGCCAGCAGCTTATTAGTAGCATCCTACGAGCAGTACTTC. Residues: CASSLLVASYEQYF. The full variable domain, completed using reference TRBV11-2 and TRBJ2-7, is EAGVAQSPRYKIIEKRQSVAFWCNPISGHATLYWYQQILGQGPKLLIQFQNNGVVDDSQLPKDRFSAERLKGVDSTLKIQPAKLEDSAVYLCASSLLVASYEQYFGPGTRLTVT.

J is TRBJ2-1 and V is TRBV7-7; 13 positions match TRBD2. With 5 bases clipped from V and 8 bases from J, the junction kept 6 bases outside the gene matches. The CDR3 loop spans 15 amino acids. Germline loops: CDR1 SSHAT, CDR2 FNYEAQ (reference sequence). The CDR3 region is CASSPGLAGVDEQFF. In nucleotides, the CDR3 is TGTGCCAGCAGCCCCGGACTAGCGGGAGTTGATGAGCAGTTCTTC.

Here the CDR3 reads CASNLAGSFSYNEQFF. CDR3 coding DNA: TGCGCCAGCAACCTAGCGGGATCCTTCTCCTACAATGAGCAGTTCTTC. The chain joins TRBV5-1 to TRBJ2-1; 9 bases line up with TRBD2. Germline V lookup: CDR1 SGHRS, CDR2 YFSETQ. The junction had 7 bases not matched to a gene; V was cut back by 6 bases and J by 0 bases. CDR3 length: 16 amino acids. The full variable domain, with the rest looked up from reference TRBV5-1 and TRBJ2-1, is KAGVTQTPRYLIKTRGQQVTLSCSPISGHRSVSWYQQTPGQGLQFLFEYFSETQRNKGNFPGRFSGRQFSNSRSEMNVSTLELGDSALYLCASNLAGSFSYNEQFFGPGTRLTVL.

The V and J genes are TRBV18 and TRBJ2-7; possibly TRBD2 for D (5 bases). Germline CDR1 is KGHSH and CDR2 is LQKENI. The CDR3 contains 13 residues. Trimming took 5 bases from V and 6 from J, leaving 14 bases between them. The CDR3 region has the DNA TGTGCCAGCTCAGGCGAACTGGACTCCGAGCAGTACTTC. Translated: CASSGELDSEQYF.

The sample holds one count of this clone. This sequence joins TRBV15 and TRBJ1-5; D is unclear. Per germline, CDR1 LNHNV and CDR2 YYDKDF (reference sequence). Trimming pared 0 bases from V and 13 bases from J, leaving 16 bases between. The CDR3 totals 14 residues. In DNA, the CDR3 is TGTGCCACCAGCAGAGATTGGGAAGAGGGCAGACAGCATTTT. It yields the protein CATSRDWEEGRQHF.

This chain joins TRBV29-1 and TRBJ2-3; 7 bases match TRBD2. Per the germline V gene, CDR1 is SQVTM and CDR2 is ANQGSEA. This CDR3 is built from 15 residues. The trim removed 2 bases at V and 1 base at J, leaving 6 bases unmatched. CDR3 nucleotides: TGCAGCGTTGAAACGGCGGGAGTAGGCACAGATACGCAGTATTTT. Protein product: CSVETAGVGTDTQYF.

DNA of the CDR3: TGTGCCAGCAGCCAGCTTCCGGGACTAGCAGCCACAGATACGCAGTATTTT. Its translation is CASSQLPGLAATDTQYF. The chain combines TRBV4-2 with TRBJ2-3; 9 bases line up with TRBD2. This CDR3 has 17 residues. Germline trimming cut 3 bases from V and 2 bases from J; bases unmatched to any gene: 9. Germline CDR1 is LGHNA and CDR2 is YNFKEQ.

The rearrangement joins TRBV7-6 to TRBJ2-7, with a weak D call TRBD1 (5 bases). Trimming pared 2 bases from V and 7 bases from J, leaving 15 bases between. This CDR3 contains 14 residues. CDR1 and CDR2 from the germline V gene are SGHVS and FNYEAQ. CDR3: CASSLSPQGREQYF. The CDR3 coding sequence is TGTGCCAGCAGCTTATCGCCCCAGGGCAGGGAGCAGTACTTC.

The chain uses TRBV4-2 and TRBJ2-1, with TRBD2 identical over 12 bases. Trimming cost V 1 base and J 3 bases; bases outside gene matches: 13. Germline assignment: CDR1 LGHNA and CDR2 YNFKEQ. This CDR3 has 20 amino acids. The CDR3 sequence: CASSQAWTSGAINGYNEQFF. In nucleotides, the CDR3 is TGTGCCAGCAGCCAAGCCTGGACTAGCGGGGCGATTAACGGCTACAATGAGCAGTTCTTC.